This T cell receptor beta chain was sequenced in a study of CD8 T cells in ankylosing spondylitis. Study results and caveats: What appeared characteristic of ankylosing spondylitis blood was a TCR beta motif of 7 or 8 highly homologous variants. Peripheral blood samples showed relatively rare disease-linked clones, and these clones were CD8+. Matched synovial fluid from ankylosing spondylitis patients was reported to be enriched for disease-linked clones.

V lost 6 bases, J lost 0 bases, and 6 bases lay in between. There are 12 residues in the CDR3. Germline V gene lookup returns CDR1 MDHEN and CDR2 SYDVKM. This clonotype was found a few times. What it binds is unknown. Libraries for TCR beta were made by quantitative 5'-RACE with molecular barcodes. One entry per CDR3 protein, called by TCRdb with MiXCR from the 5' RACE reads. Of some 250,000 distinct CDR3 sequences detected, 20% to 30% appear once; the ten largest clones hold approximately 0.61%. The TCR was taken from a male donor with ankylosing spondylitis or in good health (not recorded which). The sequenced sample consisted of blood, either unsorted or a sorted T cell fraction (not recorded which). The chain carries TRBV28 and TRBJ2-7; D is unresolved. CDR3 residues: CASRPNSYEQYF. The CDR3 coding sequence is TGTGCCAGCAGACCTAACTCCTACGAGCAGTACTTC.